The clone carrying this T cell receptor (beta chain) was seen only once. CDR1 is MNHEY and CDR2 is SVGAGI in the germline V gene. Trimming took 4 bases from V and 3 from J, leaving 7 bases between them. The CDR3 contains 13 residues. The sample originates from a study of blood T cell repertoires in COVID-19. Study details: COVID-19 samples from acute and convalescent phases originated in the United States, Italy and Spain.

Profiled with immunoSEQ multiplex PCR; TCRdb holds only in-frame clones, not every one. The data show about 160,000 clones, less than 85% seen once. This sequence joins TRBV6-5 and TRBJ1-5, with unresolved D. The receptor was derived from a woman between 40 and 55 years old with COVID-19, enrolled during active disease. The sequencing sample was made of peripheral blood. The CDR3 DNA follows: TGTGCCAGCAGTTCGAAGCCCAATCAGCCCCAGCATTTT. Residues: CASSSKPNQPQHF.